A selection of T cell receptor beta chains follows, all from one sample in a study of PD-1 blockade in classical Hodgkin lymphoma. Only in-frame clones appear in the TCRdb table, and some are missing; sequencing was by immunoSEQ multiplex PCR. Of some 90,000 clones listed, 80% to 95% were seen once; the top ten hold around 2.4%. The starting material was peripheral blood mononuclear cells (PBMCs), obtained before the second cycle of nivolumab. Source of these receptors: a human donor with classical Hodgkin lymphoma. Both conserved end residues are part of each CDR3. D genes are given only for firm matches. A row's size may be missing; if present it is once, few, many or a size class.

abundance	v_gene	j_gene	d_gene	CDR3aa	CDR3nt
NA	TRBV5-4	TRBJ2-3	TRBD2	CASSIAGGPPDTQYF	TGTGCCAGCAGCATAGCGGGAGGGCCCCCAGATACGCAGTATTTT
once	TRBV29-1	TRBJ2-7	NA	CSVEADSYEQYF	TGCAGCGTTGAAGCGGACAGCTACGAGCAGTACTTC
NA	TRBV5-6	TRBJ1-1	NA	CASSLGPQAWAFF	TGTGCCAGCAGCTTGGGCCCACAGGCCTGGGCTTTCTTT
NA	TRBV2	TRBJ1-4	NA	CASSEPLGPTNEKLFF	TGTGCCAGCAGTGAACCGCTGGGGCCAACTAATGAAAAACTGTTTTTT
NA	TRBV7-9	TRBJ2-7	NA	CASSLGGDEQYF	TGTGCCAGCAGCTTAGGAGGGGACGAGCAGTACTTC
few	TRBV28	TRBJ1-2	NA	CASSLGGASLGGYTF	TGTGCCAGCAGTTTAGGGGGGGCCAGTTTAGGTGGCTACACCTTC
once	TRBV30	TRBJ2-7	TRBD2	CAWGTSGSGEQYF	TGTGCCTGGGGGACTAGCGGGAGTGGCGAGCAGTACTTC
NA	TRBV5-1	TRBJ1-1	NA	CASSLAGPINTEAFF	TGCGCCAGCAGCTTGGCGGGTCCCATAAACACTGAAGCTTTCTTT
NA	TRBV4-1	TRBJ1-4	NA	CASSQHRDAKTLFF	TGCGCCAGCAGCCAACATCGGGACGCCAAAACGCTGTTTTTT
NA	TRBV5-1	TRBJ2-7	TRBD1	CASSVQGDSYEQYF	TGCGCCAGCAGCGTACAGGGGGATTCCTACGAGCAGTACTTC
NA	TRBV6-1	TRBJ1-1	TRBD1	CASSSTTGARATAFF	TGTGCCAGCAGTTCAACAACAGGGGCCCGTGCGACAGCTTTCTTT
few	TRBV12-5	TRBJ1-5	NA	CASGLEPQPQHF	TGTGCTAGTGGTTTGGAGCCACAGCCCCAGCATTTT
NA	TRBV27	TRBJ2-5	TRBD2	CASSLLGLAGGPGETQYF	TGTGCCAGCAGTTTACTTGGCCTAGCGGGAGGGCCGGGAGAGACCCAGTACTTC
NA	TRBV28	TRBJ1-2	TRBD1	CASSFSSFPFHGTGGGYGYTF	TGTGCCAGCAGTTTTTCAAGTTTTCCCTTCCACGGGACAGGGGGTGGATATGGCTACACCTTC
NA	TRBV19	TRBJ2-7	NA	CASRQDRHYEQYF	TGTGCCAGTAGGCAGGACCGACACTACGAGCAGTACTTC
NA	TRBV11-2	TRBJ2-7	NA	CASSLMSGGPYEQYF	TGTGCCAGCAGCTTAATGTCTGGGGGTCCCTACGAGCAGTACTTC
NA	TRBV7-9	TRBJ1-2	NA	CASSPPGSSYGYTF	TGTGCCAGCAGCCCCCCCGGGTCTAGCTATGGCTACACCTTC
NA	TRBV6-1	TRBJ1-1	NA	CASSESRAAFF	TGTGCCAGCAGTGAGTCCCGGGCAGCTTTCTTT
NA	TRBV7-6	TRBJ1-1	NA	CASSLDVNTEAFF	TGTGCCAGCAGCTTAGACGTGAACACTGAAGCTTTCTTT
NA	TRBV6-5	TRBJ2-1	TRBD1	CASKGTGRLEQFF	TGTGCCAGCAAGGGGACAGGGCGCCTTGAGCAGTTCTTC
NA	TRBV5-5	TRBJ2-7	NA	CASSTREGYYEQYF	TGTGCCAGCAGTACCAGGGAAGGTTACTACGAGCAGTACTTC
NA	TRBV19	TRBJ1-4	NA	CASWNGDRATNEKLFF	TGTGCCAGTTGGAATGGGGACCGCGCAACTAATGAAAAACTGTTTTTT
once	TRBV4-2	TRBJ2-7	TRBD1	CASSQDLGQGTHEQYF	TGTGCCAGCAGCCAAGATCTAGGACAGGGAACCCACGAGCAGTACTTC
NA	TRBV15	TRBJ2-1	NA	CATSRNNEQFF	TGTGCCACCAGCAGGAACAATGAGCAGTTCTTC
NA	TRBV5-1	TRBJ1-3	NA	CASSTGSVSGNTIYF	TGCGCCAGCAGCACAGGGTCCGTCTCTGGAAACACCATATATTTT
NA	TRBV10-1	TRBJ2-1	TRBD2	CASMASGSYNEQFF	TGCGCCAGCATGGCTAGCGGTTCCTACAATGAGCAGTTCTTC
NA	TRBV4-2	TRBJ2-1	NA	CASSQERSVAPVGQFF	TGTGCCAGCAGCCAAGAGCGGTCCGTGGCCCCGGTAGGGCAGTTCTTC
NA	TRBV27	TRBJ2-7	NA	CASSFSLGGSSYEQYF	TGTGCCAGCAGTTTCTCCCTCGGGGGATCCTCCTACGAGCAGTACTTC
NA	TRBV7-9	TRBJ1-1	NA	CASSLVRMAEAFF	TGTGCCAGCAGCTTAGTCCGGATGGCTGAAGCTTTCTTT
NA	TRBV6-5	TRBJ2-7	NA	CASRPGTLTYEQYF	TGTGCCAGCAGGCCCGGGACTTTGACCTACGAGCAGTACTTC
NA	TRBV6-6	TRBJ2-1	TRBD2	CASSYSPSGSRYEQFF	TGTGCCAGCAGTTACTCGCCTAGCGGGAGTAGGTATGAGCAGTTCTTC
NA	TRBV5-1	TRBJ1-2	NA	CASSLDGAGGYTF	TGCGCCAGCAGCTTGGACGGGGCGGGTGGCTACACCTTC
NA	TRBV4-1	TRBJ2-4	TRBD2	CASSQGLAGGEDKNIQYF	TGCGCCAGCAGCCAGGGACTAGCGGGAGGAGAGGACAAAAACATTCAGTACTTC
NA	TRBV19	TRBJ1-4	NA	CASTRGRGNAFATNEKLFF	TGTGCCAGTACTCGGGGCAGGGGAAACGCATTTGCAACTAATGAAAAACTGTTTTTT
NA	TRBV19	TRBJ2-6	NA	CASSIGQGLGANVLTF	TGTGCCAGTAGTATCGGTCAGGGCCTTGGGGCCAACGTCCTGACTTTC
NA	TRBV4-1	TRBJ1-2	TRBD1	CASSHRGLDGYTF	TGCGCCAGCAGCCACAGGGGGCTGGATGGCTACACCTTC
NA	TRBV7-6	TRBJ2-7	NA	CASSPEELAGEQYF	TGTGCCAGCAGCCCCGAGGAGCTAGCAGGGGAGCAGTACTTC
NA	TRBV5-6	TRBJ2-7	NA	CASSPSPANEQYF	TGTGCCAGCAGCCCCTCCCCTGCAAATGAGCAGTACTTC
NA	TRBV7-2	TRBJ1-3	NA	CASSLLGIGGNTIYF	TGTGCCAGCAGCTTACTGGGAATAGGTGGAAACACCATATATTTT
few	TRBV14	TRBJ1-1	NA	CASSQVWGQAFF	TGTGCCAGCAGCCAAGTATGGGGTCAGGCTTTCTTT
NA	TRBV28	TRBJ2-2	NA	CASSLSGTGELFF	TGTGCCAGCAGTTTATCTGGTACCGGGGAGCTGTTTTTT
NA	TRBV11-2	TRBJ2-2	TRBD2	CASSLAGTSGRVTGELFF	TGTGCCAGCAGCTTAGCCGGCACTAGCGGGAGGGTGACCGGGGAGCTGTTTTTT
NA	TRBV4-2	TRBJ2-7	NA	CASSQVGASYEQYF	TGTGCCAGCAGCCAGGTCGGAGCCTCCTACGAGCAGTACTTC
NA	TRBV4-2	TRBJ2-2	TRBD1	CASSHHRDRANTGELFF	TGTGCCAGCAGCCACCACCGGGACAGAGCGAACACCGGGGAGCTGTTTTTT
NA	TRBV7-9	TRBJ2-7	NA	CASSGNGERFGYEQYF	TGTGCCAGCAGCGGAAATGGTGAACGCTTCGGCTACGAGCAGTACTTC
NA	TRBV28	TRBJ1-2	NA	CASSLTGSYGYTF	TGTGCCAGCAGTTTAACAGGGTCTTATGGCTACACCTTC
NA	TRBV30	TRBJ2-1	NA	CAWSVRDGEPTYNEQFF	TGTGCCTGGAGTGTAAGGGACGGAGAGCCCACCTACAATGAGCAGTTCTTC
NA	TRBV5-4	TRBJ2-5	TRBD1	CASSGTEETQYF	TGTGCCAGCAGCGGGACAGAAGAGACCCAGTACTTC
NA	TRBV10-1	TRBJ2-7	NA	CASSENRVRQYF	TGCGCCAGCAGTGAGAACAGGGTACGGCAGTACTTC
NA	TRBV5-4	TRBJ2-3	NA	CASSPGRSTDTQYF	TGTGCCAGCAGCCCCGGGAGAAGCACAGATACGCAGTATTTT
NA	TRBV27	TRBJ2-2	NA	CASSLQGNTGELFF	TGTGCCAGCAGTTTGCAGGGGAACACCGGGGAGCTGTTTTTT
NA	TRBV5-6	TRBJ1-5	NA	CASSLMGRTNQPQHF	TGTGCCAGCAGCTTGATGGGGCGGACCAATCAGCCCCAGCATTTT